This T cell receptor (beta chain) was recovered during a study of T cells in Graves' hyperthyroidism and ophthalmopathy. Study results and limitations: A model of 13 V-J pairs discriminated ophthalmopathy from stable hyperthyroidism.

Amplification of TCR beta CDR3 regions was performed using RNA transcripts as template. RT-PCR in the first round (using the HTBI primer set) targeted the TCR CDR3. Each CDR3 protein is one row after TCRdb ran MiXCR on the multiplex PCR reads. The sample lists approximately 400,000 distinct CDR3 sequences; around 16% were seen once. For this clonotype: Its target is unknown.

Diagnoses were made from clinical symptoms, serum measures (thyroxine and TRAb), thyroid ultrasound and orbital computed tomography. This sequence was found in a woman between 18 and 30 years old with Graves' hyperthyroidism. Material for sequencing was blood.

The chain's CDR3 is CATGKHGSQPQHF. CDR3 bases: TGTGCCACCGGAAAACACGGCAGTCAGCCCCAGCATTTT. This rearrangement joins TRBV24-1 to TRBJ1-5, with no clear D. V lost 9 bases and J lost 6, with 14 bases in between. The germline CDR1 and CDR2 sequences are KGHDR and SFDVKD. The CDR3 covers 13 residues.